One T cell receptor beta chain is described in this entry. Its matching antigen is unknown. A sample-barcoded 5' primer and a J-beta primer mix were used in a second PCR of about 6 to 11 cycles. MiXCR, applied by TCRdb to the 5' RACE reads, yields one record per CDR3 protein. The sample lists about 1.1 million distinct CDR3 sequences; roughly two fifths were seen once. The authors drew 8 to 10 milliliters of peripheral blood from each donor. Germline loops: CDR1 PRHDT, CDR2 FYEKMQ (reference sequence). Trimming left V 5 bases short and J 3 bases short, with 10 bases between. The CDR3 has 13 residues. The data were obtained in a study of blood T cells in healthy people across ages. Study-wide results and caveats: Comparison with aged donors showed that long-lived donors had more naive CD4+ cells and higher diversity.

This TCR derives from a man between 18 and 35 years old in good health. The V and J genes are TRBV13 and TRBJ1-2; D ambiguous. The sample was blood. The CDR3 nucleotides read TGTGCCAGCAGCCCGCCCGGGGACTATGGCTACACCTTC. This translates into CASSPPGDYGYTF.